The 25 T cell receptor beta chains reported below all come from one sample, sequenced in a study of blood T cell repertoires in COVID-19. Produced via immunoSEQ multiplex PCR; TCRdb's table is partial and in-frame only. The sample holds about 300,000 clones, approximately 91% seen once. Material for sequencing was PBMCs or T cells enriched from blood (not recorded which). The source is a woman in her thirties or forties who had recovered from COVID-19.

The V gene is TRBV5-5, the J gene TRBJ2-5; 10 bases align to TRBD1. This CDR3 is 15 amino acids long. V was clipped by 2 bases and J by 2 bases; unmatched bases: 3. The germline CDR1 and CDR2 sequences are SGHKS and YYEKEE (reference sequence). Here the CDR3 reads CASSLGTGEQETQYF. The DNA for the CDR3 is TGTGCCAGCAGCTTAGGGACAGGGGAACAAGAGACCCAGTACTTC.

CDR3 protein: CAISKSGGEETQYF. CDR3 DNA sequence: TGTGCCATTTCAAAGAGCGGGGGGGAAGAGACCCAGTACTTC. The V call is TRBV10-3, the J call TRBJ2-5, with 10 bases identical to TRBD2. The CDR3 runs to 14 residues. With 9 bases clipped from V and 3 bases from J, the junction kept 7 bases outside the gene matches. Germline V lookup: CDR1 ENHRY, CDR2 SYGVKD.

Here the CDR3 DNA reads TGTGCCTGGAGTGTCCTCCCAGGGGGCAATCAGCCCCAGCATTTT. Residues: CAWSVLPGGNQPQHF. This rearrangement joins TRBV30 to TRBJ1-5; perhaps TRBD1 as D (6 bases). CDR3 length equals 15 residues. Germline CDR1 is GTSNPN and CDR2 is SVGIG (reference sequence). V gave up 0 bases and J gave up 2 bases, with 11 bases separating them.

This clone was seen more than once but under ten times. The chain uses TRBV11-2 and TRBJ1-6, with D unclear. The V end lost 5 bases, the J end lost 0 bases, and 11 bases lay between the germline ends. CDR3 size: 16 residues. Germline-derived CDR1 and CDR2 are SGHAT and FQNNGV. The CDR3 region is CASSRRSSSYNSPLHF. The CDR3 coding sequence is TGTGCCAGCAGCCGCCGGAGCAGCTCCTATAATTCACCCCTCCACTTT.

The chain combines TRBV2 with TRBJ1-4; D not certain. V was trimmed by 7 bases and J by 0 bases, leaving 6 bases between them. The CDR3 spans 13 residues. Germline lookup yields CDR1 SNHLY and CDR2 FYNNEI. The CDR3 region is CASMRSTNEKLFF. The DNA of the CDR3 is TGTGCCAGCATGCGGTCAACTAATGAAAAACTGTTTTTT.

The V call is TRBV15, the J call TRBJ1-3; possible D gene TRBD1, 6 bases. Germline V gives CDR1 LNHNV, CDR2 YYDKDF (reference sequence). V was cut by 8 bases and J by 0 bases, with 11 bases left in between. The CDR3 runs to 14 residues. This chain's CDR3 is CATYDRSSGNTIYF. The CDR3 DNA reads TGTGCCACCTACGACAGGAGCTCTGGAAACACCATATATTTT.

The V call is TRBV4-1, the J call TRBJ2-1, with D maybe TRBD2 (6 bases). V was pared by 0 bases and J by 6 bases, with 15 bases between. Germline V CDR1 and CDR2: MGHRA, YSYEKL. The CDR3 contains 16 residues. This chain's CDR3 is CASSQEGRLAFNEQFF. CDR3 nucleotides: TGCGCCAGCAGCCAAGAGGGAAGGCTAGCGTTCAATGAGCAGTTCTTC.

There are a few counts of this clone. DNA for the CDR3: TGTGCCAGCAGTCTACAGGGGGCTAGGAAGTACTTC. Translated, it gives CASSLQGARKYF. This chain links TRBV7-9 with TRBJ2-7; TRBD1 matches at 9 bases. The CDR3 sequence is 12 residues long. V trimming: 6 bases; J trimming: 11 bases; junction bases outside the gene matches: 8. Germline CDR1 reads SEHNR; CDR2 reads FQNEAQ (reference sequence).

The chain links TRBV7-9 to TRBJ2-5, with TRBD2 matching over 9 bases. Germline V gene sequence: CDR1 SEHNR, CDR2 FQNEAQ (reference sequence). After removal of 1 base from V and 5 bases from J, the junction contained 8 bases not matched to a gene. The CDR3 length is 16 residues. This CDR3 is CASSLVAGARGETQYF. For the CDR3, the DNA is TGTGCCAGCAGCTTAGTAGCGGGAGCTCGCGGCGAGACCCAGTACTTC. Combining the CDR3 with reference TRBV7-9 and TRBJ2-5 gives the whole variable domain DTGVSQNPRHKITKRGQNVTFRCDPISEHNRLYWYRQTLGQGPEFLTYFQNEAQLEKSRLLSDRFSAERPKGSFSTLEIQRTEQGDSAMYLCASSLVAGARGETQYFGPGTRLLVL.

The chain joins TRBV5-5 to TRBJ1-2; D call uncertain. Germline-derived CDR1 and CDR2 are SGHKS and YYEKEE (reference sequence). The CDR3 extends over 14 amino acids. Deletions cut 7 bases from V and 4 bases from J, with 17 bases between. The CDR3 DNA sequence: TGTGCCAGCCACCTCGGAGGCCCTTCCTATGGCTACACCTTC. This gives the protein CASHLGGPSYGYTF.

The chain employs TRBV19 and TRBJ1-2; 10 bases are a match to TRBD1. The CDR3 extends over 16 amino acids. Looked up from germline, CDR1 is LNHDA and CDR2 is SQIVND (reference sequence). Trimming removed 5 bases from V and 4 bases from J; junction bases left unmatched: 10. The CDR3 region is CASSDQGQGTPYGYTF. The CDR3 region has the DNA TGTGCCAGTAGTGACCAGGGACAGGGGACCCCCTATGGCTACACCTTC.

This clone was seen only once. The chain joins TRBV4-3 to TRBJ2-7; 11 bases line up with TRBD2. Per the germline V gene, CDR1 is LGHNA and CDR2 is YSLEER. The trim removed 2 bases at V and 5 bases at J, leaving 5 bases unmatched. The CDR3 has 15 amino acids. Here the CDR3 DNA reads TGCGCCAGCAGCCAAAGCCTAGCGGGAGGTAACGAGCAGTACTTC. Translation: CASSQSLAGGNEQYF.

The rearrangement uses TRBV2 and TRBJ2-7; D possibly corresponds to TRBD2 (6 bases). Trimming removed 5 bases from V and 9 bases from J, with 17 bases in between. CDR3 length: 13 amino acids. From germline, CDR1 is SNHLY and CDR2 FYNNEI. The CDR3 nucleotides are TGTGCCAGCAGTATGGGGGGACCCTCGGCGCAGTACTTC. Protein sequence: CASSMGGPSAQYF.

This clone was seen a few times. The V and J genes are TRBV11-2 and TRBJ2-7; 13 bases match TRBD2. Per the germline V gene, CDR1 is SGHAT and CDR2 is FQNNGV. After removal of 6 bases from V and 7 bases from J, the junction contained 12 bases not matched to a gene. The CDR3 is made up of 16 amino acids. The CDR3 DNA sequence: TGTGCCAGCAGGCTTAGGGGGACTAGCGGGATCTGGGAGCAGTACTTC. Translation: CASRLRGTSGIWEQYF.

The V gene is TRBV5-1, the J gene TRBJ1-4; D might be TRBD1 (6 bases). Trimming took 4 bases from V and 7 from J, leaving 14 bases between them. The CDR3 runs 14 residues. Germline CDR1 and CDR2: SGHRS and YFSETQ. The CDR3 here is CASSATGSGEKLFF. The CDR3 nucleotides are TGCGCCAGCAGCGCAACAGGGTCGGGTGAAAAACTGTTTTTT. The complete variable domain, with remaining parts taken from reference TRBV5-1 and TRBJ1-4, reads KAGVTQTPRYLIKTRGQQVTLSCSPISGHRSVSWYQQTPGQGLQFLFEYFSETQRNKGNFPGRFSGRQFSNSRSEMNVSTLELGDSALYLCASSATGSGEKLFFGSGTQLSVL.

The rearrangement links TRBV4-2 to TRBJ1-4, with D unresolved. The CDR3 has 12 residues. Between the trimmed V and J ends, which lost 4 bases and 7 bases, there was a span of 7 bases. Germline V gene sequence: CDR1 LGHNA, CDR2 YNFKEQ. CDR3 in DNA: TGTGCCAGCAGCCTCAGCGGTGAAAAACTGTTTTTT. It specifies CASSLSGEKLFF.

CDR3 protein: CAWSPRDRGFSGNTIYF. The DNA of the CDR3 is TGTGCCTGGAGCCCTCGAGACAGGGGGTTCTCTGGAAACACCATATATTTT. This sequence joins TRBV30 and TRBJ1-3, with TRBD1 matching over 9 bases. V gave up 3 bases and J gave up 0 bases; unmatched junction bases: 9. Germline CDR1 GTSNPN, CDR2 SVGIG (reference sequence). The CDR3 consists of 17 residues.

The rearrangement joins TRBV6-5 to TRBJ2-7; 9 positions match TRBD1. This CDR3 has 15 amino acids. Losses at the gene ends were 0 bases for V and 3 bases for J; bases not matched to a gene: 3. Germline CDR1 and CDR2: MNHEY and SVGAGI. The CDR3 loop is CASSYSGTGIYEQYF. Here the CDR3 DNA reads TGTGCCAGCAGTTACTCTGGGACAGGGATCTACGAGCAGTACTTC.

This chain links TRBV3-1 (or the pseudogene TRBV3-2) with TRBJ2-7; D is ambiguous. Germline V CDR1 and CDR2: LGHDT, YNNKEL (reference sequence). The CDR3 contains 15 residues. V was shortened by 1 base and J by 2 bases, with 12 bases between the two germline ends. CDR3 in amino acids: CASSQGQTVTYEQYF. CDR3 sequence (DNA): TGTGCCAGCAGCCAAGGCCAAACTGTCACCTACGAGCAGTACTTC.

The CDR3 DNA reads as TGCGCCAGCAGCCACCCGGGAGGGCGTTTAAAAAACATTCAGTACTTC. Protein sequence: CASSHPGGRLKNIQYF. The rearrangement links TRBV4-1 to TRBJ2-4, with 8 bases matching TRBD2. CDR3 length equals 16 residues. The germline V gene has CDR1 MGHRA and CDR2 YSYEKL. The trim removed 3 bases at V and 4 bases at J, leaving 8 bases unmatched.

This chain's CDR3 is CASSFGSGGETQYF. The CDR3 coding sequence is TGTGCCAGCAGCTTCGGGAGCGGGGGGGAGACCCAGTACTTC. The chain has TRBV7-2 and TRBJ2-5; TRBD2 aligns across 9 bases. The junction had 4 bases not matched to a gene; V was cut back by 3 bases and J by 5 bases. This CDR3 is built from 14 residues. The germline CDR1 and CDR2 sequences are SGHTA and FQGNSA.

V usage is TRBV12-5 and J usage is TRBJ1-1; D is uncertain. Trimming stripped 7 bases from V and 8 bases from J, with 20 bases between. Germline loops: CDR1 LGHNT, CDR2 FRNRAP. The CDR3 covers 14 residues. The CDR3 reads CASALRQAPLEAFF. As DNA, the CDR3 is TGTGCTAGTGCCTTAAGGCAGGCGCCCTTAGAAGCTTTCTTT.

The chain links TRBV9 to TRBJ2-3, with 9 bases identical to TRBD2. V dropped 0 bases and J dropped 0; count of bases not matched to a gene: 2. In germline, CDR1 is SGDLS, CDR2 YYNGEE. The CDR3 runs to 16 residues. CDR3 sequence: CASSVGLAVSTDTQYF. CDR3 DNA sequence: TGTGCCAGCAGCGTAGGACTAGCGGTTAGCACAGATACGCAGTATTTT.

The chain carries TRBV7-2 and TRBJ2-1, with TRBD2 matching over 10 bases. J gave up 7 bases and V 0 bases, and 0 bases lay outside the gene matches. The CDR3 is 14 amino acids. Per germline, CDR1 SGHTA and CDR2 FQGNSA. The CDR3, as DNA: TGTGCCAGCAGCTTAGCACTAGCGGGAAATGAGCAGTTCTTC. As protein: CASSLALAGNEQFF.

The V gene is TRBV3-1 (or the pseudogene TRBV3-2), the J gene TRBJ2-5, with D possibly being TRBD1 (7 bases). The CDR3 consists of 13 residues. The germline V gene encodes CDR1 LGHDT and CDR2 YNNKEL (reference sequence). V was shortened by 3 bases and J by 5 bases, with 10 bases between the two germline ends. The CDR3 DNA reads TGTGCCAGCAGCCACAGGGGGGAGGAGACCCAGTACTTC. Translating it yields CASSHRGEETQYF.